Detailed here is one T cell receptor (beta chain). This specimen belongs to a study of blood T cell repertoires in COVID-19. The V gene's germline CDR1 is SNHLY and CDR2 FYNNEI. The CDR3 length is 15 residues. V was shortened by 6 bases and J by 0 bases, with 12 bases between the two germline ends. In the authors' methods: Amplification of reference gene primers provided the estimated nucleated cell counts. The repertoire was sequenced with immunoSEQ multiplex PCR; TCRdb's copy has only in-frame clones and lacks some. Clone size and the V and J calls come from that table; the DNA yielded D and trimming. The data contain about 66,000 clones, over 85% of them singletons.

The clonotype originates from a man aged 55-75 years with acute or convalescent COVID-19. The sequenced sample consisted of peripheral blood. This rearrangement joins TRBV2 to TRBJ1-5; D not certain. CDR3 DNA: TGTGCCAGCAGGCCACAGTCGAGTAGCAATCAGCCCCAGCATTTT. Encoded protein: CASRPQSSSNQPQHF. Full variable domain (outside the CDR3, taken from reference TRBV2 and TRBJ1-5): EPEVTQTPSHQVTQMGQEVILRCVPISNHLYFYWYRQILGQKVEFLVSFYNNEISEKSEIFDDQFSVERPDGSNFTLKIRSTKLEDSAMYFCASRPQSSSNQPQHFGDGTRLSIL.